This T cell receptor (beta chain) comes out of a study of PD-L1 blockade in urothelial cancer. On the study more broadly: Atezolizumab at 1,200 mg intravenously every 3 weeks was started by patients around 2014. Men with urothelial cancer arising in the bladder made up about nine tenths of the roughly 29 patients.

Time point specified: pretreatment peripheral blood. The CDR3 is made up of 14 amino acids. Germline V CDR1 and CDR2: KGHSH, LQKENI. The ends were cut back, 2 bases at V and 2 bases at J, with 4 bases in the middle. TCR analog templates of synthetic origin were spiked into each PCR. Sequencing used immunoSEQ multiplex PCR; TCRdb keeps in-frame clones, though not all of them. The sample holds 60,000 or so clones; approximately 85% are singletons and the top ten take around a sixth. This specimen consisted of PBMCs, obtained around atezolizumab (anti-PD-L1) treatment. This sequence originates from a man in his sixties or seventies with urothelial cancer. The rearrangement joins TRBV18 to TRBJ2-6, with D unresolved. CDR3 coding DNA: TGTGCCAGCTCACCAGAGGCTGGGGCCAACGTCCTGACTTTC. Its protein product is CASSPEAGANVLTF.